This T cell receptor (beta chain) was observed in a study of cytomegalovirus exposure and HLA in healthy donors. The PCR contained 60 Vbeta and 13 Jbeta primers. Repertoires were generated with immunoSEQ multiplex PCR, while TCRdb's copy carries only in-frame clones and drops some. The sample shows approximately 190,000 clones, roughly 80% of them seen only once. A remark on this clone: Its target is not known.

Participants comprised healthy donors of bone marrow. Notes on the study in general: Most of the TCR beta V segments (in an earlier analysis) were productive either about 90% or about 30% of the time. A later analysis showed that HLA-associated TCR beta chains had undergone more clonal expansion than equally common others. A later analysis linked a missense variant in DCLRE1C to the trimming of TCR beta V and J genes.

The CDR3 runs to 20 residues. The chain carries TRBV21-1 and TRBJ1-5; TRBD1 is the table's D call, not checked against the DNA. TRBV21-1 is a pseudogene segment. Sequenced sample: PBMCs. The TCR was taken from a woman aged 30 to 39 in good health and CMV-seropositive. CDR3 in amino acids: CASILIVAGQERPSNQPQHF. The CDR3 region has the DNA TGTGCCAGCATCCTAATCGTCGCGGGACAGGAACGCCCTAGCAATCAGCCCCAGCATTTT.